This TCR beta chain was documented in a study of blood T cell repertoires in COVID-19. The wider study: Researchers got acute and convalescent COVID-19 samples from the United States, Italy and Spain.

V lost 4 bases and J lost 7; bases outside the gene matches: 9. CDR3 length: 15 amino acids. Germline V gene data show CDR1 as LNHDA and CDR2 as SQIVND (reference sequence). Per the original data handling: Amplification of reference gene primers provided the estimated nucleated cell counts. Assay: immunoSEQ multiplex PCR; the TCRdb copy retains only in-frame clones and omits some. That table gives V, J and clone size, and the DNA gave D and trimming. The sample holds fewer than 400,000 clones, around 87% seen once. The sequencing sample was made of peripheral blood. The sequence was obtained from a human donor in a cohort sampled during active COVID-19. The J gene is TRBJ2-1, the V gene TRBV19; 8 bases are shared with TRBD2. DNA of the CDR3: TGTGCCAGTAGTACCCGGGGGGGCTTGTGGAATGAGCAGTTCTTC. Protein: CASSTRGGLWNEQFF.